This T cell receptor (beta chain) was sequenced during a study of T cell responses to AZD1222 COVID-19 vaccine. Here immunoSEQ multiplex PCR was the method, and the copy in TCRdb shows in-frame clones only, minus some. Of around 67,000 clones in the sample, around 84% were seen once. This clone was seen a few times. Germline V gene data show CDR1 as SGHTA and CDR2 as FQGNSA. This CDR3 is 11 amino acids long. V was pared by 5 bases and J by 6 bases, with 7 bases between. The input for sequencing was peripheral blood, taken on day 0 of AZD1222 vaccination. The rearrangement uses TRBV7-2 and TRBJ1-1; D not certain. This clonotype was obtained from an adult in good health. Here the CDR3 reads CASSAYPEAFF. The CDR3 DNA reads as TGTGCCAGCAGCGCGTATCCTGAAGCTTTCTTT.